The clone carrying this T cell receptor (beta chain) was recorded many times. What it recognizes is unknown. Amplified TCR beta CDR3 regions derived from RNA transcripts. TCR CDR3 underwent first-round RT-PCR with the HTBI primer set. Each CDR3 protein gets one entry after TCRdb re-called the multiplex PCR reads with MiXCR. The sample has some 550,000 distinct CDR3 sequences; 20% to 25% are singletons. The sample originates from a study of T cells in Graves' hyperthyroidism and ophthalmopathy. Across the whole study: Peripheral blood sampling occurred at initial diagnosis, before any treatment. Study-wide points: The blood repertoire included most of the expanded thyroid clonotypes above 0.001.

Any patient presenting with uncontrolled infection, other autoimmune disease, pregnancy or lactation was left out. Input material: blood. The TCR sequence derives from a young man with Graves' hyperthyroidism.

The CDR3 DNA follows: TGTGCCAGCAGAACGGAGTCGGGGGGCTGGGAGACCCAGTACTTC. Amino acids: CASRTESGGWETQYF. This chain links TRBV28 with TRBJ2-5, with a tentative D call TRBD2 (7 bases). V gave up 6 bases and J gave up 5 bases, with 19 bases separating them. The CDR3 sequence is 15 residues long. The germline V gene encodes CDR1 MDHEN and CDR2 SYDVKM.